These 29 T cell receptor beta chains were all obtained from the same sample, sequenced in a study of blood T cells in healthy people across ages. A sample-barcoded 5' primer and a J-beta primer mix were used in a second PCR of roughly 7 to 11 cycles. MiXCR, applied by TCRdb to the 5' RACE reads, yields one record per CDR3 protein. In the table there are around 990,000 distinct CDR3 sequences, roughly two fifths of which are singletons. The sample consisted of blood. The receptors derive from a young man in good health.

This clonotype occurred a few times. V gene TRBV20-1 combines with J gene TRBJ2-3; no clear D. This CDR3 has 13 residues. Germline V lookup: CDR1 DFQATT, CDR2 SNEGSKA (reference sequence). Trimming cost V 0 bases and J 7 bases, with 11 bases left between them. The CDR3 DNA reads TGCAGTGCTAGAGATTCGGCGGCAAATACGCAGTATTTT. Its protein is CSARDSAANTQYF.

This clonotype was counted a few times. This chain uses TRBV4-3 with TRBJ2-3; 8 bases agree with TRBD2. Germline trimming cut 1 base from V and 0 bases from J; bases unmatched to any gene: 12. Germline lookup yields CDR1 LGHNA and CDR2 YSLEER. This CDR3 spans 19 amino acids. Written as DNA, the CDR3 is TGCGCCAGCAGCCAAGCTCAAGTCGGGGGGGCCCCTAGCACAGATACGCAGTATTTT. Protein product: CASSQAQVGGAPSTDTQYF.

This clonotype was picked up many times. The J gene is TRBJ1-1, the V gene TRBV7-9; tentative D call: TRBD1 (6 bases). CDR3 length: 15 residues. V dropped 7 bases and J dropped 5 bases, with 20 bases sitting between them. Per the germline V gene, CDR1 is SEHNR and CDR2 is FQNEAQ (reference sequence). CDR3 in DNA: TGTGCCAGCACTTCGAGGGGGTGGGGTATGACTGAAGCTTTCTTT. This codes for CASTSRGWGMTEAFF.

This clonotype was seen repeatedly, ten times or more. This rearrangement joins TRBV9 to TRBJ2-3; D not certain. V was clipped by 3 bases and J by 5 bases, with 4 bases between them. The CDR3 length is 11 residues. The germline gives CDR1 SGDLS, CDR2 YYNGEE. The CDR3 sequence: CASSDGDTQYF. The CDR3 DNA reads TGTGCCAGCAGCGATGGAGATACGCAGTATTTT. Drawing the rest from reference TRBV9 and TRBJ2-3, the complete variable domain is DSGVTQTPKHLITATGQRVTLRCSPRSGDLSVYWYQQSLDQGLQFLIQYYNGEERAKGNILERFSAQQFPDLHSELNLSSLELGDSALYFCASSDGDTQYFGPGTRLTVL.

This chain joins TRBV7-2 and TRBJ1-6, with D perhaps TRBD1 (5 bases). In germline, CDR1 is SGHTA, CDR2 FQGNSA. The length of the CDR3 is 15 residues. Trimming left V 5 bases short and J 6 bases short, with 14 bases between. DNA for the CDR3: TGTGCCAGCAGCCCATTAGGGGCTCGTAATTCACCCCTCCACTTT. Translating gives CASSPLGARNSPLHF.

In its sample, this clonotype was seen once. This chain connects TRBV12-3 or TRBV12-4 to TRBJ1-3; 10 positions agree with TRBD1. J was trimmed by 7 bases and V by 6 bases; bases with no gene match: 6. This CDR3 spans 14 amino acids. This CDR3 reads CASSLLTGGNTIYF. DNA for the CDR3: TGTGCCAGCAGCCTTCTGACAGGGGGCAACACCATATATTTT.

The chain uses TRBV5-1 and TRBJ1-2; 7 bases are a match to TRBD1. Germline CDR1 and CDR2: SGHRS and YFSETQ. J was trimmed by 7 bases and V by 4 bases; bases with no gene match: 16. This CDR3 is 16 amino acids long. The CDR3 nucleotides are TGCGCCAGCAGCAATGAACCGGGACAGCAGGGGCCTGGCTACACCTTC. Amino acids: CASSNEPGQQGPGYTF.

The chain employs TRBV28 and TRBJ1-1; D remains ambiguous. The CDR3 covers 12 residues. Trimming left V 7 bases short and J 2 bases short, with 8 bases between. CDR1 and CDR2 (germline): MDHEN, SYDVKM. CDR3 DNA: TGTGCCAGCAATATAGGTAACACTGAAGCTTTCTTT. Encoded protein: CASNIGNTEAFF.

The rearrangement joins TRBV30 to TRBJ2-7; TRBD1 matches at 9 bases. Germline V gene data show CDR1 as GTSNPN and CDR2 as SVGIG (reference sequence). This CDR3 has 13 amino acids. V shed 8 bases and J 4 bases; nucleotides not matched to a gene: 9. The CDR3 here is CATRTGDQYEQYF. As DNA, the CDR3 is TGTGCCACACGGACAGGGGACCAATACGAGCAGTACTTC.

V is TRBV12-3 or TRBV12-4 and J is TRBJ2-1; the match to TRBD2 covers 11 bases. CDR3 length equals 16 residues. Trimming took 3 bases from V and 5 from J; bases not matched to a gene: 6. CDR3 in DNA: TGTGCCAGCAGTTTCTCGCTAGCGGGGGGTAACAATGAGCAGTTCTTC. As protein: CASSFSLAGGNNEQFF.

The J gene is TRBJ2-3, the V gene TRBV30; no clear D gene. This CDR3 is built from 13 residues. Between the trimmed V and J ends, which lost 6 bases and 0 bases, there was a span of 10 bases. The germline CDR1 and CDR2 sequences are GTSNPN and SVGIG (reference sequence). The CDR3 nucleotides read TGTGCCTGCCGGGCAGTCAGCACAGATACGCAGTATTTT. It codes for CACRAVSTDTQYF.

V gene TRBV28 combines with J gene TRBJ2-7, with 7 bases aligning to TRBD2. The CDR3 is made up of 17 amino acids. Per the germline V gene, CDR1 is MDHEN and CDR2 is SYDVKM. Trimming took 5 bases from V and 4 from J; bases not matched to a gene: 17. This chain's CDR3 is CASSPQGGTPFSYEQYF. CDR3 coding DNA: TGTGCCAGCAGTCCCCAGGGAGGGACGCCATTCAGTTACGAGCAGTACTTC.

The chain links TRBV14 to TRBJ2-1; 14 bases agree with TRBD2. J lost 6 bases, V lost 2 bases, and 9 bases had no gene match. The length of the CDR3 is 18 residues. Germline CDR1 and CDR2: SGHDN and FVKESK. CDR3 sequence: CASSQLTGTSGGANEQFF. The CDR3 region has the DNA TGTGCCAGCAGCCAATTAACCGGGACTAGCGGGGGAGCCAATGAGCAGTTCTTC.

V gene TRBV5-5 combines with J gene TRBJ2-1, with TRBD1 matching over 8 bases. The CDR3 extends over 15 amino acids. Germline V gene sequence: CDR1 SGHKS, CDR2 YYEKEE (reference sequence). V lost 5 bases, J lost 6 bases, and 10 bases stayed unmatched. CDR3 protein: CASRRAQGGLNEQFF. The CDR3, as DNA: TGTGCCAGCAGGCGGGCACAGGGGGGACTCAATGAGCAGTTCTTC.

On this clonotype itself: A much larger clone differs from this one at a single base, so this may be a read error. The rearrangement links TRBV5-1 to TRBJ2-5; D not certain. Germline V gives CDR1 SGHRS, CDR2 YFSETQ. The CDR3 runs to 13 residues. CDR3 in amino acids: CANSPYGGETQYF. CDR3 coding DNA: TGCGCCAACAGCCCTTACGGTGGAGAGACCCAGTACTTC.

The chain recombines TRBV20-1 with TRBJ2-3; possible D gene TRBD2, 5 bases. The CDR3 is 14 amino acids. The germline V gene encodes CDR1 DFQATT and CDR2 SNEGSKA (reference sequence). The V end was cut by 6 bases, the J end by 0 bases, with 13 bases between. CDR3 DNA sequence: TGCAGTGCCCGAGGGAGTTTTAGCACAGATACGCAGTATTTT. This translates into CSARGSFSTDTQYF.

CDR3 in amino acids: CASSSWAGAFF. The DNA for the CDR3 is TGTGCCAGCAGTTCTTGGGCGGGAGCTTTCTTT. The V gene is TRBV12-3 or TRBV12-4, the J gene TRBJ1-1; D remains ambiguous. Trimming took 4 bases from V and 10 from J, leaving 10 bases between them. The CDR3 is 11 amino acids.

This clonotype came up a few times. This rearrangement joins TRBV20-1 to TRBJ1-5; TRBD1 might be the D (6 bases). The CDR3 has 12 amino acids. The germline V gene encodes CDR1 DFQATT and CDR2 SNEGSKA (reference sequence). V lost 3 bases, J lost 5 bases, and 8 bases lay in between. CDR3 sequence: CSASRGDQPQHF. CDR3 sequence (DNA): TGCAGTGCTAGTAGGGGGGATCAGCCCCAGCATTTT.

The chain joins TRBV28 to TRBJ1-6, with TRBD1 matching 9 bases. V trimming: 5 bases; J trimming: 7 bases; junction bases outside the gene matches: 12. The CDR3 covers 17 residues. Germline V gives CDR1 MDHEN, CDR2 SYDVKM. The CDR3 DNA follows: TGTGCCAGCAGTCGAAGGGGGACAGGGCGAAGGAATTCACCCCTCCACTTT. It specifies CASSRRGTGRRNSPLHF.

This clonotype was counted once. The chain uses TRBV11-2 and TRBJ2-3, with D uncertain. Germline CDR1 reads SGHAT; CDR2 reads FQNNGV. V lost 3 bases and J lost 4, with 8 bases in between. This CDR3 is 13 amino acids long. CDR3 sequence reads: CASSLLWADTQYF. DNA of the CDR3: TGTGCCAGCAGCTTGTTATGGGCAGATACGCAGTATTTT.

V is TRBV4-2 and J is TRBJ2-3; TRBD2 might be the D (6 bases). Germline CDR1 and CDR2: LGHNA and YNFKEQ. The V end was cut by 2 bases, the J end by 3 bases, with 21 bases between. The CDR3 has 18 amino acids. In DNA, the CDR3 is TGTGCCAGCAGCCAAAAGGCCCCCGGGGGACTCCCAACAGATACGCAGTATTTT. Translation gives CASSQKAPGGLPTDTQYF.

The chain is built from TRBV7-2 and TRBJ2-1; possibly TRBD2 for D (6 bases). The end of the DNA fits TRBJ2-7 better, so the J call may be wrong. The CDR3 loop spans 16 amino acids. Germline V gene sequence: CDR1 SGHTA, CDR2 FQGNSA. CDR3 residues: CASSLGRESSYNEQYF. CDR3 DNA: TGTGCCAGCAGCTTAGGGCGGGAAAGCTCCTACAATGAGCAGTACTTC.

This clonotype was detected only a few times. The rearrangement links TRBV14 to TRBJ1-2, with D uncertain. The length of the CDR3 is 15 residues. The V and J ends lost 0 bases and 9 bases respectively, with 17 bases between them. Per the germline V gene, CDR1 is SGHDN and CDR2 is FVKESK. The CDR3 DNA reads TGTGCCAGCAGCCAAGATAGCGGGGAGGTTGGTCGCTACACCTTC. It encodes CASSQDSGEVGRYTF.

The rearrangement joins TRBV7-2 to TRBJ2-1; no reliable D call. CDR3 length: 15 amino acids. V dropped 2 bases and J dropped 8 bases, with 16 bases sitting between them. Germline V gives CDR1 SGHTA, CDR2 FQGNSA. The CDR3 spells CASSLLSHKNYEQFF. CDR3 DNA: TGTGCCAGCAGCTTACTCTCTCACAAAAACTATGAGCAGTTCTTC. The entire variable domain, with the rest obtained from reference TRBV7-2 and TRBJ2-1, is as follows: GAGVSQSPSNKVTEKGKDVELRCDPISGHTALYWYRQSLGQGLEFLIYFQGNSAPDKSGLPSDRFSAERTGGSVSTLTIQRTQQEDSAVYLCASSLLSHKNYEQFFGPGTRLTVL.

The chain joins TRBV9 to TRBJ1-2; the D is unclear. Germline V gene data show CDR1 as SGDLS and CDR2 as YYNGEE. The V gene lost 0 bases and the J gene lost 3 bases, with 12 bases spanning the gap. This CDR3 is 15 amino acids long. CDR3 loop: CASSVDGQDYYGYTF. The CDR3 DNA sequence: TGTGCCAGCAGCGTAGATGGTCAAGACTACTATGGCTACACCTTC.

This clonotype has more than one count but fewer than ten. The chain combines TRBV11-2 with TRBJ2-1; perhaps D is TRBD1 or TRBD2 (5 bases each). The germline V gene has CDR1 SGHAT and CDR2 FQNNGV. The CDR3 has 17 residues. Trimming pared 7 bases from V and 4 bases from J, leaving 23 bases between. Here the CDR3 reads CASTSGGGGTLYNEQFF. The DNA for the CDR3 is TGTGCCAGCACTTCTGGGGGTGGGGGAACCCTTTACAATGAGCAGTTCTTC.

About this clonotype itself: This may be a read error, as it is one base from a much larger clone. The chain carries TRBV7-9 and TRBJ2-1, with 7 positions matching TRBD1. The J call is uncertain, as TRBJ2-7 better fits the DNA end. The CDR3 runs to 15 residues. From germline, CDR1 is SEHNR and CDR2 FQNEAQ (reference sequence). This CDR3 reads CASLIGQVRYNEQYF. The CDR3 nucleotides read TGTGCCAGCCTTATAGGACAGGTTCGCTACAATGAGCAGTACTTC.

This chain joins TRBV4-2 and TRBJ2-6; 7 bases map to TRBD1. Germline CDR1 is LGHNA and CDR2 is YNFKEQ. CDR3 length: 17 residues. Trimming cost V 8 bases and J 2 bases; bases outside gene matches: 12. The CDR3 loop is CASGNRGRVTGANVLTF. In nucleotides, the CDR3 is TGTGCCAGCGGAAACAGGGGAAGAGTAACTGGGGCCAACGTCCTGACTTTC.

The gene calls are TRBV5-5 and TRBJ1-1, with TRBD1 as a possible D gene (5 bases). This CDR3 comprises 14 residues. V was clipped by 3 bases and J by 1 base, with 10 bases between them. From germline, CDR1 is SGHKS and CDR2 YYEKEE (reference sequence). CDR3 sequence reads: CASSSGAENTEAFF. The CDR3 coding sequence is TGTGCCAGCAGCTCCGGGGCAGAGAACACTGAAGCTTTCTTT.